This record covers a single T cell receptor (beta chain). The data derive from a study of blood T cell repertoires in COVID-19. Study-wide background: From the United States, Italy and Spain came samples of acute and convalescent COVID-19. Sample material is recorded as cDNA or gDNA derived from T cells, B-cell-depleted T cells, or PBMCs.

Germline V gene sequence: CDR1 MNHEY, CDR2 SMNVEV (reference sequence). V lost 6 bases and J 5 bases, leaving 17 bases between the germline ends. The CDR3 length is 14 residues. Authors' processing steps: How many nucleated cells were present was estimated from reference gene primer amplification. Generated by immunoSEQ multiplex PCR, the TCRdb table keeps only in-frame clones and is missing some. The DNA gave D and trimming, while V, J and clone size come from that table. The profile covers 110,000 or so clones, with approximately 86% appearing a single time and 7.7% taken by the ten largest. The clonotype comes from a human donor in a cohort sampled during active COVID-19. Source material: peripheral blood. The rearrangement joins TRBV27 to TRBJ2-7, with D maybe TRBD1 (5 bases). The CDR3 is CASRFQGRVNEQYF. Written as DNA, the CDR3 is TGTGCCAGCAGGTTCCAGGGCCGAGTCAACGAGCAGTACTTC.